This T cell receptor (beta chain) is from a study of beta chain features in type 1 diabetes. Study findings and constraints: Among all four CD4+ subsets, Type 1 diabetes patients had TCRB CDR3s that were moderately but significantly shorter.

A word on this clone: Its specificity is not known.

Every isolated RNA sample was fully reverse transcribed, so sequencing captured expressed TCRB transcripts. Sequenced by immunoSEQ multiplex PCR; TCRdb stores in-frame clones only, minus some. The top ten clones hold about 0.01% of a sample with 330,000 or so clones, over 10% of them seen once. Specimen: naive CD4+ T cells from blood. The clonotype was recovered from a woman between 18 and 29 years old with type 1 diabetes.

This CDR3 is CAWSPGGRYQPQHF. In nucleotides, the CDR3 is TGTGCCTGGAGTCCAGGGGGCCGATATCAGCCCCAGCATTTT. The chain is built from TRBV30 and TRBJ1-5; 8 nucleotides agree with TRBD1. Per the germline V gene, CDR1 is GTSNPN and CDR2 is SVGIG (reference sequence). Trimming took 2 bases from V and 5 from J; bases not matched to a gene: 5. The CDR3 sequence is 14 residues long.